This T cell receptor beta chain was sequenced for a study of cytomegalovirus exposure and HLA in healthy donors. Study-wide points: It was shown in a later analysis that HLA-associated TCR beta chains were more clonally expanded than other, equally common chains.

Trimming removed 0 bases from V and 6 bases from J, with 16 bases in between. This CDR3 has 16 residues. Germline CDR1 SGHTS, CDR2 YDEGEE. Note on this clone: What it recognizes is unknown.

The PCR used 60 Vbeta and 13 Jbeta primers. Assay: immunoSEQ multiplex PCR; the TCRdb copy retains only in-frame clones and omits some. The data show about 59,000 clones, approximately 75% seen once. The TCR originated in a man aged 30-40 years in good health and CMV-seropositive. Sequencing was carried out using PBMCs. The chain couples TRBV5-8 to TRBJ1-5; the D gene is possibly TRBD1 (6 bases). The CDR3 DNA is TGTGCCAGCAGCTTGGTAACAGGGAAGCCTATTCAGCCCCAGCATTTT. Protein product: CASSLVTGKPIQPQHF.